The source of this T cell receptor beta chain is a study of blood T cells in healthy people across ages. About the study: About one barcoded beta molecule was captured per two T cells (by template switching).

Note on this clonotype: The antigen is undetermined.

Whole-study results and caveats: The unsorted PBMCs prevented any conclusive comparison of naive versus antigen-experienced cells. Any changes in expanded clonotypes were possibly confounded, as donor CMV status remained unknown.

Combining a sample-barcoded 5' primer with a J-beta primer mix, a second PCR ran for about 6 to 12 cycles. A tag from a template-switch adaptor with 12 random nucleotides marked each cDNA molecule. Using its own MiXCR run on the 5' RACE reads, TCRdb lists one record per CDR3 protein. The top ten clones hold 17% of a sample with 850,000 or so distinct CDR3 sequences, 29% of them seen once. This TCR derives from a woman older than 75 in good health. What was sequenced was blood.

CDR3 amino acids: CASSYRLPPDTQYF. Here the CDR3 DNA reads TGTGCCAGCAGTTATAGGCTACCACCGGATACGCAGTATTTT. This chain uses TRBV6-2 or TRBV6-3 with TRBJ2-3; no clear D. The CDR3 runs to 14 residues. The V and J ends lost 3 bases and 6 bases respectively, with 13 bases between them. Germline assignment: CDR1 MNHEY and CDR2 SVGEGT.